Each of the 20 T cell receptor beta chains below was sequenced from the same sample in a study of PD-L1 blockade in urothelial cancer. Profiled with immunoSEQ multiplex PCR; TCRdb holds only in-frame clones, not every one. The table lists over 45,000 clones, around 84% of them singletons, with 2.9% in the top ten. Sample: PBMCs, taken around atezolizumab (anti-PD-L1) treatment. The receptors derive from a man in his fifties or sixties with urothelial cancer.

The chain links TRBV6-5 to TRBJ1-5; no firm D call. Germline CDR1 is MNHEY and CDR2 is SVGAGI. V was trimmed by 5 bases and J by 1 base, leaving 6 bases between them. The length of the CDR3 is 13 residues. The CDR3, as DNA: TGTGCCAGCAGTGAGACAAGCAATCAGCCCCAGCATTTT. Its translation is CASSETSNQPQHF.

J is TRBJ2-5 and V is TRBV18, with unresolved D. The CDR3 is made up of 15 amino acids. The germline CDR1 and CDR2 sequences are KGHSH and LQKENI. V lost 3 bases and J lost 1, with 12 bases in between. The DNA of the CDR3 is TGTGCCAGCTCACCGAGTAGAAGCGCCCAAGAGACCCAGTACTTC. Its translation is CASSPSRSAQETQYF.

This clone was seen more than once but under ten times. The chain uses TRBV4-2 and TRBJ1-1; D is undetermined. The V and J ends lost 0 bases and 6 bases respectively, with 11 bases between them. The CDR3 totals 14 residues. Germline values: CDR1 LGHNA, CDR2 YNFKEQ. The CDR3 here is CASSQEARGSEAFF. The CDR3 nucleotides read TGTGCCAGCAGCCAAGAAGCCCGGGGTTCTGAAGCTTTCTTT.

The V call is TRBV11-2, the J call TRBJ2-7, with 7 bases matching TRBD1. Trimming cost V 4 bases and J 3 bases; bases outside gene matches: 6. Germline CDR1 reads SGHAT; CDR2 reads FQNNGV. This CDR3 is 14 amino acids long. CDR3 in amino acids: CASSYRRDSYEQYF. Here the CDR3 DNA reads TGTGCCAGCAGCTACCGACGGGACAGCTACGAGCAGTACTTC.

The chain couples TRBV6-6 to TRBJ2-5; 7 bases line up with TRBD1. Germline V gives CDR1 MNHNY, CDR2 SVGAGI (reference sequence). The CDR3 length is 15 residues. With 2 bases clipped from V and 4 bases from J, the junction kept 7 bases outside the gene matches. CDR3 protein: CASSYGRDSRETQYF. DNA for the CDR3: TGTGCCAGCAGTTACGGAAGGGACAGCCGAGAGACCCAGTACTTC.

CDR3 nucleotides: TGTGCCAGCAGCCCCCAGGACAGGGTGTCTGGCTACACCTTC. Protein: CASSPQDRVSGYTF. V is TRBV5-4 and J is TRBJ1-2; 8 nucleotides match TRBD1. CDR1 is SGHNT and CDR2 is YYREEE in the germline V gene (reference sequence). The CDR3 has 14 amino acids. With V trimmed by 4 bases and J by 7 bases, 9 bases remained unmatched. Combining the CDR3 with reference TRBV5-4 and TRBJ1-2 gives the whole variable domain ETGVTQSPTHLIKTRGQQVTLRCSSQSGHNTVSWYQQALGQGPQFIFQYYREEENGRGNFPPRFSGLQFPNYSSELNVNALELDDSALYLCASSPQDRVSGYTFGSGTRLTVV.

V and J are TRBV5-5 and TRBJ2-5; D might be TRBD2 (5 bases). V dropped 4 bases and J dropped 5 bases, with 15 bases sitting between them. Germline loops: CDR1 SGHKS, CDR2 YYEKEE (reference sequence). CDR3 length: 14 amino acids. CDR3 DNA: TGTGCCAGCAGCCGGAGCGGCGCCGACGAGACCCAGTACTTC. Its translation is CASSRSGADETQYF.

The chain links TRBV5-1 to TRBJ2-1; a weak D match, TRBD2 (5 bases). Germline CDR1 reads SGHRS; CDR2 reads YFSETQ. V lost 3 bases to trimming and J lost 0 bases, with 22 bases between them. The CDR3 is 19 residues long. Here the CDR3 reads CASSWRRGGRASSYNEQFF. CDR3 coding DNA: TGCGCCAGCAGCTGGCGGCGAGGTGGGCGGGCCAGCTCCTACAATGAGCAGTTCTTC.

The V and J genes are TRBV15 and TRBJ1-4, with a possible D match to TRBD1 (5 bases). Germline CDR1 reads LNHNV; CDR2 reads YYDKDF (reference sequence). V dropped 1 base and J dropped 6 bases, with 12 bases sitting between them. This CDR3 comprises 15 residues. DNA of the CDR3: TGTGCCACCAGCAGAGTCCTGCGGGACGATGAAAAACTGTTTTTT. Translating it yields CATSRVLRDDEKLFF.

The CDR3 loop reads CASSSMGGVETQYF. DNA of the CDR3: TGTGCCAGCAGCTCAATGGGGGGAGTGGAGACCCAGTACTTC. The rearrangement links TRBV7-2 to TRBJ2-5; tentative D call: TRBD2 (6 bases). Germline V gene lookup returns CDR1 SGHTA and CDR2 FQGNSA. This CDR3 is built from 14 residues. The V gene lost 4 bases and the J gene lost 5 bases, with 14 bases spanning the gap.

The chain uses TRBV9 and TRBJ2-1; TRBD2 agrees at 9 bases. The CDR3 spans 16 residues. The ends lost 3 bases at V and 3 bases at J; junction bases unmatched: 7. CDR1 is SGDLS, CDR2 YYNGEE, per germline. The CDR3 reads CASSDRLAEHYNEQFF. The CDR3, as DNA: TGTGCCAGCAGCGACAGACTAGCGGAGCACTACAATGAGCAGTTCTTC.

The sample holds one count of this clone. J is TRBJ1-5 and V is TRBV6-1; D unclear. Germline CDR1 MNHNS, CDR2 SASEGT. CDR3 length equals 14 residues. V lost 6 bases, J lost 0 bases, and 9 bases lay in between. CDR3 nucleotides: TGTGCCAGCAGAACAGAGTATAGCAATCAGCCCCAGCATTTT. This sequence encodes CASRTEYSNQPQHF.

V gene TRBV19 combines with J gene TRBJ2-1; 7 positions agree with TRBD2. CDR3 length: 14 amino acids. Germline assignment: CDR1 LNHDA and CDR2 SQIVND (reference sequence). Germline trimming cut 3 bases from V and 6 bases from J; bases unmatched to any gene: 5. The CDR3 reads CASSMRESGNEQFF. In DNA, the CDR3 is TGTGCCAGTAGTATGCGGGAGTCGGGCAATGAGCAGTTCTTC.

The rearrangement links TRBV10-1 to TRBJ2-1, with TRBD2 identical over 12 bases. This CDR3 comprises 15 residues. Germline lookup yields CDR1 WNHNN and CDR2 SYGVQD (reference sequence). Trimming cost V 8 bases and J 5 bases; bases outside gene matches: 7. In DNA form, the CDR3 reads TGCGCCAGCGGGAGGACTAGCGGGAAAAACAATGAGCAGTTCTTC. As protein: CASGRTSGKNNEQFF.

The V call is TRBV18, the J call TRBJ2-1, with D perhaps matching TRBD2 (7 bases). This CDR3 comprises 17 residues. Germline CDR1 and CDR2: KGHSH and LQKENI. Deletions cut 0 bases from V and 5 bases from J, with 17 bases between. CDR3 DNA sequence: TGTGCCAGCTCACCACCGGTTCGGGGGGCGAGGAACAATGAGCAGTTCTTC. Residues: CASSPPVRGARNNEQFF. Looking up the rest from reference TRBV18 and TRBJ2-1 gives the full variable domain: NAGVMQNPRHLVRRRGQEARLRCSPMKGHSHVYWYRQLPEEGLKFMVYLQKENIIDESGMPKERFSAEFPKEGPSILRIQQVVRGDSAAYFCASSPPVRGARNNEQFFGPGTRLTVL.

The V and J genes are TRBV28 and TRBJ2-5; 8 positions agree with TRBD1. CDR1 is MDHEN and CDR2 is SYDVKM in the germline V gene. The V segment lost 5 bases and the J segment 4 bases; nucleotides outside the gene matches: 9. The CDR3 contains 15 residues. CDR3 loop: CASSPDRGFRETQYF. The CDR3 coding sequence is TGTGCCAGCAGTCCAGACAGGGGCTTCCGAGAGACCCAGTACTTC.

The genes are TRBV12-5 and TRBJ2-5; D gene uncertain. Germline CDR1 is LGHNT and CDR2 is FRNRAP. Deletions cut 4 bases from V and 5 bases from J, with 5 bases between. This CDR3 spans 11 amino acids. The CDR3 DNA is TGTGCTAGTGGTTCCGTCGAGACCCAGTACTTC. Translation gives CASGSVETQYF. Supplemented by reference TRBV12-5 and TRBJ2-5, the full variable domain reads DARVTQTPRHKVTEMGQEVTMRCQPILGHNTVFWYRQTMMQGLELLAYFRNRAPLDDSGMPKDRFSAEMPDATLATLKIQPSEPRDSAVYFCASGSVETQYFGPGTRLLVL.

The chain combines TRBV5-8 with TRBJ2-3, with a tentative D call TRBD1 (6 bases). CDR3 length: 15 residues. Germline values: CDR1 SGHTS, CDR2 YDEGEE. V lost 9 bases and J lost 7, with 24 bases in between. The chain's CDR3 is CATLEGVITHYTQYF. The CDR3 region has the DNA TGTGCCACTCTCGAGGGGGTAATTACCCACTATACGCAGTATTTT. Complete variable domain (other parts from reference TRBV5-8 and TRBJ2-3): EAGVTQSPTHLIKTRGQQATLRCSPISGHTSVYWYQQALGLGLQFLLWYDEGEERNRGNFPPRFSGRQFPNYSSELNVNALELEDSALYLCATLEGVITHYTQYFGPGTRLTVL.

The chain couples TRBV6-5 to TRBJ2-7, with 8 bases aligning to TRBD1. The CDR3 extends over 13 amino acids. In germline, CDR1 is MNHEY, CDR2 SVGAGI. V was clipped by 6 bases and J by 5 bases; unmatched bases: 6. The CDR3 loop reads CASRRDRLDEQYF. The CDR3 DNA sequence: TGTGCCAGCAGGAGGGACAGGCTGGACGAGCAGTACTTC.

V and J are TRBV6-1 and TRBJ1-1, with 7 bases that match TRBD1. The germline V gene encodes CDR1 MNHNS and CDR2 SASEGT. V lost 0 bases and J lost 4; bases outside the gene matches: 5. The CDR3 extends over 15 amino acids. The chain's CDR3 is CASSEASGGRTEAFF. For the CDR3, the DNA is TGTGCCAGCAGTGAAGCTTCAGGGGGTCGCACTGAAGCTTTCTTT.